This TCR beta chain stems from a study of T cell changes during pregnancy in multiple sclerosis (dated by TCRdb to about 2019). Looking at the study overall: The study looked at changes in the T cell repertoire across pregnancy in women with multiple sclerosis.

Receptor libraries were prepared by the immunoSEQ multiplex PCR assay. The table comes from immuneACCESS by way of TCRdb, which keeps in-frame sequences with V and J called. Part of the clones is missing from these tables; in studies checked, under half for an unresolved V gene and the rest for unknown reasons. The sample profile shows about 46,000 clones; more than 85% of them were found once. Of the sample, 0.39% is held by the ten largest clones. The CDR1 and CDR2 encoded by the germline V gene (reference sequence) are SGHKS and YYEKEE. The CDR3 goes from the cysteine to the phenylalanine over 16 residues. Here the CDR3 DNA is all that survives: 48 bases in frame from base 1. After removal of 4 bases from V and 4 bases from J, the junction retains 14 bases not matched to a gene. To note about this clone: The antigen this receptor binds is unknown. No base quality values were provided; no much bigger clone lies one nucleotide off.

The source of this sequence is a female donor with multiple sclerosis, enrolled in a pregnancy study. Recombination linked TRBV5-5 to TRBJ2-7; TRBD1 agrees with 7 junctional bases. The input for sequencing was CD4+ T cells from peripheral blood mononuclear cells, taken after pregnancy. The bases read TGTGCCAGCAGCGGAAAGACCGGGACAGATTTTTACGAGCAGTACTTC. Its amino acids are CASSGKTGTDFYEQYF.